Listed here are 29 T cell receptor beta chains from one sample, sequenced in a study of CD8+CD57+ T cells in acquired aplastic anemia (dated by TCRdb to about 2018). The sequencer was an Illumina HiSeq 2000. Genomic DNA served as template for TCR beta VDJ combination and CDR3 sequence profiling. The public reads were quality trimmed at Q25 with fastp and then assembled into clones with MiXCR by TCRdb, keeping productive beta chains. One record per CDR3 amino acid sequence lists the most common genes and DNA. Present in this sample are more than 150,000 distinct CDR3 sequences, 35% to 50% of which were seen just once. In total, the top ten clones hold about 2.9% of the sample. Specimen: sorted CD4+, CD8+, or CD8+CD57+ T cells (not recorded which) from PBMCs. Source of these receptors: a human donor in good health.

This clonotype was counted only a few times. This sequence joins TRBV4-3 and TRBJ1-4, with a tentative D call TRBD1 (6 bases). The CDR3 loop spans 15 amino acids. Germline V gene sequence: CDR1 LGHNA, CDR2 YSLEER. V was clipped by 0 bases and J by 4 bases, with 9 bases between them. The CDR3: CASSQELQGNEKLFF. As DNA, the CDR3 is TGCGCCAGCAGCCAAGAACTACAGGGTAATGAAAAACTGTTTTTT.

The chain carries TRBV10-3 and TRBJ2-3, with 11 bases fitting TRBD2. V dropped 4 bases and J dropped 1; count of bases not matched to a gene: 10. The germline V gene has CDR1 ENHRY and CDR2 SYGVKD. CDR3 length: 18 residues. CDR3: CAISGAHSLAGGTDTQYF. For the CDR3, the DNA is TGTGCCATCAGTGGTGCCCATTCACTAGCGGGAGGCACAGATACGCAGTATTTT.

The J gene is TRBJ1-6, the V gene TRBV3-1, with D perhaps matching TRBD1 (6 bases). Trimming removed 7 bases at V and 8 bases at J, with 12 bases between. From germline, CDR1 is LGHDT and CDR2 YNNKEL (reference sequence). The CDR3 runs 13 residues. This CDR3 reads CASTQTGDSPLHF. CDR3 nucleotides: TGTGCCAGCACCCAGACAGGAGATTCACCCCTCCACTTT.

The chain joins TRBV18 to TRBJ2-7, with 7 bases fitting TRBD2. Germline V CDR1 and CDR2: KGHSH, LQKENI. Trimming took 1 base from V and 2 from J; bases not matched to a gene: 5. This CDR3 contains 15 residues. For the CDR3, the DNA is TGTGCCAGCTCACCACGAGGCGGGAGTCCCTACGAGCAGTACTTC. It yields the protein CASSPRGGSPYEQYF.

This clonotype has a count of ten or more. The chain carries TRBV12-3 or TRBV12-4 and TRBJ2-5; no clear D gene. V shed 1 base and J shed 7 bases, with 4 bases lying between them. This CDR3 is built from 11 residues. This CDR3 is CASSLEGTQYF. The CDR3 DNA is TGTGCCAGCAGTTTAGAAGGGACCCAGTACTTC.

This clonotype showed up many times. The V and J genes are TRBV19 and TRBJ2-7, with TRBD2 as a possible D gene (6 bases). The CDR3 has 14 amino acids. CDR1 is LNHDA and CDR2 is SQIVND in the germline V gene (reference sequence). The V gene lost 5 bases and the J gene lost 2 bases, with 13 bases spanning the gap. For the CDR3, the DNA is TGTGCCAGTAGTGAAGATAGCGGCACCTACGAGCAGTACTTC. As protein: CASSEDSGTYEQYF.

The rearrangement joins TRBV7-3 to TRBJ2-5; tentatively, D is TRBD1 (5 bases). The length of the CDR3 is 13 residues. Trimming shortened V by 6 bases and J by 2 bases, and 10 bases separated the two germline ends. Germline CDR1 and CDR2: SGHTA and FQGTGA. The DNA of the CDR3 is TGTGCCAGCAGTTCGCAGGGACAAGAGACCCAGTACTTC. As protein: CASSSQGQETQYF.

This clonotype was seen at least ten times. This chain joins TRBV12-5 and TRBJ2-5, with TRBD2 matching 10 bases. Germline CDR1 and CDR2: LGHNT and FRNRAP. This CDR3 region has 16 residues. V lost 7 bases, J lost 5 bases, and 13 bases stayed unmatched. The CDR3 sequence: CASARTLAGERETQYF. DNA of the CDR3: TGTGCTAGTGCCCGAACGCTAGCGGGAGAACGGGAGACCCAGTACTTC.

The gene calls are TRBV24-1 and TRBJ1-4; weak D call: TRBD1 (5 bases). Per germline, CDR1 KGHDR and CDR2 SFDVKD. Trimming cost V 6 bases and J 0 bases, with 13 bases left between them. The CDR3 has 16 residues. The CDR3 is CATSLRQIATNEKLFF. CDR3 sequence (DNA): TGTGCCACCAGTCTCAGACAGATTGCAACTAATGAAAAACTGTTTTTT.

This clonotype was seen a few times. This chain joins TRBV19 and TRBJ1-1; D is undetermined. The germline V gene encodes CDR1 LNHDA and CDR2 SQIVND (reference sequence). The length of the CDR3 is 13 residues. V dropped 5 bases and J dropped 0 bases, with 7 bases sitting between them. DNA of the CDR3: TGTGCCAGTAGTTACACCCTGAACACTGAAGCTTTCTTT. It translates to CASSYTLNTEAFF.

This clonotype came up many times. The chain has TRBV5-1 and TRBJ2-5; TRBD1 agrees at 7 bases. CDR1 SGHRS and CDR2 YFSETQ come from the germline V gene. J lost 2 bases, V lost 2 bases, and 3 bases had no gene match. The CDR3 length is 14 residues. The CDR3 here is CASSLLGQQETQYF. The CDR3 nucleotides read TGCGCCAGCAGCTTACTGGGACAGCAAGAGACCCAGTACTTC.

The genes are TRBV20-1 and TRBJ2-7, with 7 bases identical to TRBD1. The ends lost 0 bases at V and 3 bases at J; junction bases unmatched: 5. Germline V gene lookup returns CDR1 DFQATT and CDR2 SNEGSKA (reference sequence). The length of the CDR3 is 14 residues. This chain's CDR3 is CSARDHRTGYEQYF. In DNA, the CDR3 is TGCAGTGCTAGAGATCACAGGACAGGCTACGAGCAGTACTTC.

This chain links TRBV7-9 with TRBJ2-7; D not certain. Germline V gene lookup returns CDR1 SEHNR and CDR2 FQNEAQ (reference sequence). V was shortened by 5 bases and J by 0 bases, with 8 bases between the two germline ends. The CDR3 spans 13 residues. CDR3 nucleotides: TGTGCCAGCAGCCACCCGGGCTCCTACGAGCAGTACTTC. Translation gives CASSHPGSYEQYF.

CDR3 sequence reads: CASSRDVSGEKLFF. DNA of the CDR3: TGTGCCAGCAGTCGTGACGTGTCCGGCGAAAAACTGTTTTTT. The chain uses TRBV2 and TRBJ1-4; D uncertain. Deletions cut 5 bases from V and 8 bases from J, with 15 bases between. The CDR3 length is 14 residues. CDR1 is SNHLY and CDR2 is FYNNEI in the germline V gene.

The count of this clonotype is one. The rearrangement links TRBV7-9 to TRBJ1-2; the D is unclear. The CDR3 extends over 14 amino acids. Trimming cost V 0 bases and J 4 bases, with 9 bases left between them. Germline V lookup: CDR1 SEHNR, CDR2 FQNEAQ (reference sequence). DNA of the CDR3: TGTGCCAGCAGCTTAGCGCCGGCAGTCTATGGCTACACCTTC. Its translation: CASSLAPAVYGYTF.

V gene TRBV6-1 combines with J gene TRBJ1-1; no clear D gene. Trimming took 6 bases from V and 6 from J, leaving 17 bases between them. Per germline, CDR1 MNHNS and CDR2 SASEGT. The CDR3 is 14 amino acids. CDR3 amino acids: CASSSRPLVAEAFF. As DNA, the CDR3 is TGTGCCAGCAGCTCCAGGCCTCTGGTCGCTGAAGCTTTCTTT.

This clonotype was observed once. The genes are TRBV9 and TRBJ2-5, with 8 bases that match TRBD1. V shed 0 bases and J 1 base; nucleotides not matched to a gene: 2. CDR3 size: 15 residues. Germline V lookup: CDR1 SGDLS, CDR2 YYNGEE. CDR3: CASSVGTGLQETQYF. The CDR3, as DNA: TGTGCCAGCAGCGTAGGGACAGGGCTCCAAGAGACCCAGTACTTC.

V gene TRBV7-3 combines with J gene TRBJ2-2; D ambiguous. Trimming stripped 5 bases from V and 6 bases from J, with 10 bases between. The length of the CDR3 is 13 residues. The V gene's germline CDR1 is SGHTA and CDR2 FQGTGA. Written as DNA, the CDR3 is TGTGCCAGCAGCCCCATGGTGGCCGGGGAGCTGTTTTTT. Translated, it gives CASSPMVAGELFF.

V and J are TRBV2 and TRBJ1-5, with D unclear. V lost 6 bases and J lost 5, with 11 bases in between. In germline, CDR1 is SNHLY, CDR2 FYNNEI. The CDR3 totals 13 residues. The CDR3 DNA is TGTGCCAGCAGCGAATTCACGGATCAGCCCCAGCATTTT. It translates to CASSEFTDQPQHF.

This clonotype was detected many times. The chain employs TRBV20-1 and TRBJ2-3; 10 bases are shared with TRBD2. The CDR3 loop spans 16 amino acids. Germline loops: CDR1 DFQATT, CDR2 SNEGSKA (reference sequence). With V trimmed by 3 bases and J by 2 bases, 8 bases remained unmatched. CDR3 sequence reads: CSASKTSGFYTDTQYF. The CDR3 DNA follows: TGCAGTGCTAGCAAGACTAGCGGGTTTTACACAGATACGCAGTATTTT.

This clonotype was observed a few times. V and J are TRBV2 and TRBJ2-1, with a tentative D call TRBD1 (5 bases). From germline, CDR1 is SNHLY and CDR2 FYNNEI. Trimming took 4 bases from V and 8 from J, leaving 12 bases between them. This CDR3 is 13 amino acids long. The CDR3 DNA sequence: TGTGCCAGCAGTGTGGGGCTAGATTATGAGCAGTTCTTC. Protein product: CASSVGLDYEQFF.

The gene calls are TRBV6-1 and TRBJ2-1, with 11 positions matching TRBD1. The CDR3 is 14 residues long. Trimming at V came to 4 bases and at J to 10 bases, leaving 6 bases not matched to a gene. Germline loops: CDR1 MNHNS, CDR2 SASEGT. Written as DNA, the CDR3 is TGTGCCAGCAGTGGGGACAGGGGGATTACCGAGCAGTTCTTC. Translating gives CASSGDRGITEQFF.

Details on this clonotype: A much larger clone lies a single base off, so this may be a read error. The chain combines TRBV12-3 or TRBV12-4 with TRBJ2-7, with 10 bases lining up with TRBD2. This CDR3 comprises 17 residues. Here the CDR3 reads CASRYPSGSGNSYERYF. CDR3 DNA sequence: TGTGCCAGCAGGTATCCTAGCGGGAGTGGCAACTCCTACGAGCGGTACTTC.

This chain links TRBV19 with TRBJ2-3; D is possibly TRBD1 (5 bases). The CDR3 covers 11 residues. The germline V gene encodes CDR1 LNHDA and CDR2 SQIVND (reference sequence). Trimming pared 7 bases from V and 6 bases from J, leaving 8 bases between. This CDR3 reads CASNGADTQYF. CDR3 nucleotide sequence: TGTGCCAGTAATGGGGCTGATACGCAGTATTTT.

This clonotype was counted once. A much larger clone lies one base from this, so it may be a read error. The chain links TRBV3-1 to TRBJ1-1, with D uncertain. Trimming removed 3 bases from V and 6 bases from J, with 14 bases in between. The CDR3 consists of 14 residues. The germline V gene has CDR1 LGHDT and CDR2 YNNKEL (reference sequence). The CDR3 DNA follows: TGTGCCAGCAGCCAGACGGTCGGAGGGCCTGAAGCTTTCTTT. It specifies CASSQTVGGPEAFF. The full variable domain, in which reference TRBV3-1 and TRBJ1-1 provide the parts outside the CDR3, is DTAVSQTPKYLVTQMGNDKSIKCEQNLGHDTMYWYKQDSKKFLKIMFSYNNKELIINETVPNRFSPKSPDKAHLNLHINSLELGDSAVYFCASSQTVGGPEAFFGQGTRLTVV.

The rearrangement links TRBV3-1 to TRBJ1-2; D might be TRBD1 (5 bases). The CDR3 totals 16 residues. From germline, CDR1 is LGHDT and CDR2 YNNKEL (reference sequence). The V and J ends lost 2 bases and 7 bases respectively, with 20 bases between them. The CDR3 spells CASSQSTRGAIGGYTF. CDR3 DNA sequence: TGTGCCAGCAGCCAAAGTACAAGAGGGGCTATAGGTGGCTACACCTTC.

This rearrangement joins TRBV5-5 to TRBJ2-7; D remains unclear. CDR1 and CDR2 from the germline V gene are SGHKS and YYEKEE (reference sequence). The V and J ends lost 2 bases and 2 bases respectively, with 14 bases between them. This CDR3 is built from 15 residues. CDR3: CASSFVALRTYEQYF. DNA for the CDR3: TGTGCCAGCAGCTTCGTGGCCCTGCGGACCTACGAGCAGTACTTC.

The chain recombines TRBV6-1 with TRBJ2-1, with a tentative D call TRBD1 (5 bases). The CDR3 contains 15 residues. V was cut by 7 bases and J by 4 bases, with 17 bases left in between. Per the germline V gene, CDR1 is MNHNS and CDR2 is SASEGT. As DNA, the CDR3 is TGTGCCAGCACCTCAAGGGGCGGAGTTTACAATGAGCAGTTCTTC. Protein sequence: CASTSRGGVYNEQFF.

This clonotype showed up just a few times. A read error may explain this, as a much larger clone is one base away. The CDR3 nucleotides are TGTGCCAGCAGCTCAATGAGACTGTATCCCTACGAGCAGTACTTC. It specifies CASSSMRLYPYEQYF. The chain links TRBV7-9 to TRBJ2-7; no clear D. V was pared by 4 bases and J by 2 bases, with 15 bases between. This CDR3 has 15 amino acids. CDR1 is SEHNR and CDR2 is FQNEAQ in the germline V gene (reference sequence).